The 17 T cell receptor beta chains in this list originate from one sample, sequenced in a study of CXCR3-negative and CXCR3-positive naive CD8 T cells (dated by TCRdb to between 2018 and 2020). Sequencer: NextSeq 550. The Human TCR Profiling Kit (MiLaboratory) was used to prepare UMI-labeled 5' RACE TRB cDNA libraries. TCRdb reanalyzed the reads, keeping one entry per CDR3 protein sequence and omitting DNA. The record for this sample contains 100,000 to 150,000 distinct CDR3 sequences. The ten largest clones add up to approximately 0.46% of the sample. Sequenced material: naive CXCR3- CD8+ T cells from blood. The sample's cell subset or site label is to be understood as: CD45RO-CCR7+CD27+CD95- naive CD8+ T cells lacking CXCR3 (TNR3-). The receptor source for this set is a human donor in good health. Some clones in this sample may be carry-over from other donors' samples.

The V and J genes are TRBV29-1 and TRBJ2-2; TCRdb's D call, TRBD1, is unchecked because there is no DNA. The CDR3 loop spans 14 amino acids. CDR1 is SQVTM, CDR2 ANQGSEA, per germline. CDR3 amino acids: CSVGGQGLAGELFF.

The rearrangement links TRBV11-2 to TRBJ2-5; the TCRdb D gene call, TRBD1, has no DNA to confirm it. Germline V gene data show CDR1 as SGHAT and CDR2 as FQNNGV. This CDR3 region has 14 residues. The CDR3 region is CASSLAGFGGTQYF. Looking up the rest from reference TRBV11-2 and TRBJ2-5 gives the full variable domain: EAGVAQSPRYKIIEKRQSVAFWCNPISGHATLYWYQQILGQGPKLLIQFQNNGVVDDSQLPKDRFSAERLKGVDSTLKIQPAKLEDSAVYLCASSLAGFGGTQYFGPGTRLLVL.

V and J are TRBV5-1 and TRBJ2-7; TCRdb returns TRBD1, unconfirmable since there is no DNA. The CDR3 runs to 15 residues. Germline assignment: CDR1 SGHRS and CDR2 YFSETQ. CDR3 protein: CASSLGGGGFSEQYF. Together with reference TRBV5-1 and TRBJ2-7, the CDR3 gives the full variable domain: KAGVTQTPRYLIKTRGQQVTLSCSPISGHRSVSWYQQTPGQGLQFLFEYFSETQRNKGNFPGRFSGRQFSNSRSEMNVSTLELGDSALYLCASSLGGGGFSEQYFGPGTRLTVT.

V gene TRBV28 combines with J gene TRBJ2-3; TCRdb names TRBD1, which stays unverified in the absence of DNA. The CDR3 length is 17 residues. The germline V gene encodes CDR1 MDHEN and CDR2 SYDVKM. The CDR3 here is CASSSLVDRSITDTQYF.

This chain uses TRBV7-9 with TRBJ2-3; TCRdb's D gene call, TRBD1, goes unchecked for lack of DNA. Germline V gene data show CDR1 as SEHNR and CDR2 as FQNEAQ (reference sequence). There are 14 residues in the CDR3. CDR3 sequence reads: CASSPPVSTDTQYF. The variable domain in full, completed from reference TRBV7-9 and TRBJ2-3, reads DTGVSQNPRHKITKRGQNVTFRCDPISEHNRLYWYRQTLGQGPEFLTYFQNEAQLEKSRLLSDRFSAERPKGSFSTLEIQRTEQGDSAMYLCASSPPVSTDTQYFGPGTRLTVL.

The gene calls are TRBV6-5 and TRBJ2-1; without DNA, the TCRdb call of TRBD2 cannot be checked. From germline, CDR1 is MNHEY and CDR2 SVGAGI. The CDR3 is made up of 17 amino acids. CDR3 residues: CASSYVTRGGSYNEQFF.

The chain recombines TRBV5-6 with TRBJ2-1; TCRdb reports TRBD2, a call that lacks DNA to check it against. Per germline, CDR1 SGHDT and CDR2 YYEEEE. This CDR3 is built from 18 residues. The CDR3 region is CASSLFSGRPPSYNEQFF.

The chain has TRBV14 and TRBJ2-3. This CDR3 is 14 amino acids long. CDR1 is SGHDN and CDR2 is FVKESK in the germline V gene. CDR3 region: CASSQEIDSDTQYF.

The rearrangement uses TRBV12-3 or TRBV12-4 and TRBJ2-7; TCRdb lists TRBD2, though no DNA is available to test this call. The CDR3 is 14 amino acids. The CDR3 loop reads CASSSPGPGYEQYF.

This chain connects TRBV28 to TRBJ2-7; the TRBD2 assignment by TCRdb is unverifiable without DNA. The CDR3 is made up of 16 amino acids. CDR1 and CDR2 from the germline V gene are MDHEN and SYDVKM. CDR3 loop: CASSLNSGGPSYEQYF.

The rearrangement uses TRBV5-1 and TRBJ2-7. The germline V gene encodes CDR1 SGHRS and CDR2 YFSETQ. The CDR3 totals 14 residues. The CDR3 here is CASSMDGSPYEQYF.

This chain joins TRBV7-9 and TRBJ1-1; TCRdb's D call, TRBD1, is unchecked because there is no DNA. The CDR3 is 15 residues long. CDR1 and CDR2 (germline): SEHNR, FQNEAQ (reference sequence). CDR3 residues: CASSLVQRGGTEAFF. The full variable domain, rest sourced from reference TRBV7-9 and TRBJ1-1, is DTGVSQNPRHKITKRGQNVTFRCDPISEHNRLYWYRQTLGQGPEFLTYFQNEAQLEKSRLLSDRFSAERPKGSFSTLEIQRTEQGDSAMYLCASSLVQRGGTEAFFGQGTRLTVV.

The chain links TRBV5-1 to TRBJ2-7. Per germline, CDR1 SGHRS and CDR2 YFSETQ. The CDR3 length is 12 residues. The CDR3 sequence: CASSLVGNEQYF. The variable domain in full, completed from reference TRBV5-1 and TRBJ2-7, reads KAGVTQTPRYLIKTRGQQVTLSCSPISGHRSVSWYQQTPGQGLQFLFEYFSETQRNKGNFPGRFSGRQFSNSRSEMNVSTLELGDSALYLCASSLVGNEQYFGPGTRLTVT.

The CDR3 loop is CASSGSGTGELFF. The chain employs TRBV19 and TRBJ2-2; as DNA is missing, the TRBD2 call by TCRdb cannot be tested. Germline CDR1 reads LNHDA; CDR2 reads SQIVND (reference sequence). The CDR3 extends over 13 amino acids.

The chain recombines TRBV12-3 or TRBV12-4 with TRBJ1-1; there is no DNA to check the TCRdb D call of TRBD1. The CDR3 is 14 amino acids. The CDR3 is CASRTRGWLTEAFF.

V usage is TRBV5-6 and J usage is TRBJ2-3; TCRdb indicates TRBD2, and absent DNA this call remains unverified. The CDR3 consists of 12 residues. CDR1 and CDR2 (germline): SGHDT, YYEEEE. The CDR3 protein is CASSFIGLAAEF.

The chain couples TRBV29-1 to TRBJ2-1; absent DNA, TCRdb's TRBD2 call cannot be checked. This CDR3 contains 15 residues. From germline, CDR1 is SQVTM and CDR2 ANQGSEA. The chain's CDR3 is CSVVGTSSNTHEQFF.